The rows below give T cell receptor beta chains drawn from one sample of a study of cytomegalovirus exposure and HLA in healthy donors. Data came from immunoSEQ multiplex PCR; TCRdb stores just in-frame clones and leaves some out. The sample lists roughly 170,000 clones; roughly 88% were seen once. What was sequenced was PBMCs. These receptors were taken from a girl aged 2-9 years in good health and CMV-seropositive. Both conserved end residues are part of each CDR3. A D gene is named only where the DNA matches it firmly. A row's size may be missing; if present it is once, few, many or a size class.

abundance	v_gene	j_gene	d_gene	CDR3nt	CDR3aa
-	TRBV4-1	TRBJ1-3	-	TGCGCCAGCAGCGGGGCCATCTCTGGAAACACCATATATTTT	CASSGAISGNTIYF
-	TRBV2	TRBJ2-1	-	TGTGCCAGCAGTGACGCAGGGTATTTGTTCTTC	CASSDAGYLFF
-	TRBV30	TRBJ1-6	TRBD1	TGTGCCTGGAGTGCGGGACAGGGCATTTCACCCCTCCACTTT	CAWSAGQGISPLHF
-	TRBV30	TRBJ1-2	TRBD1	TGTGCCTGGAGCTCACCTGACTGGACAGGGGACTATGGCTACACCTTC	CAWSSPDWTGDYGYTF
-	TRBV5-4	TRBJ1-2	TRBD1	TGTGCCAGCAGCTCGACAGGGGGCTATGGCTACACCTTC	CASSSTGGYGYTF
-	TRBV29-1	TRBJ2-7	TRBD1	TGCAGCGCGGGACAGGGGACCTACGAGCAGTACTTC	CSAGQGTYEQYF
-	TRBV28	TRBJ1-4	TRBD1	TGTGCCAGCAGTCACAGGGGCCCTACTAATGAAAAACTGTTTTTT	CASSHRGPTNEKLFF
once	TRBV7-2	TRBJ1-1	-	TGTGCCAGCAGCCGGCGGCGTGAAGCTTTCTTT	CASSRRREAFF
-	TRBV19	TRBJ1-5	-	TGTGCCAGTAGTATGCAGGTTAATCAGCCCCAGCATTTT	CASSMQVNQPQHF
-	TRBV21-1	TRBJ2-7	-	TGTGCCAGCAGCGAAAGGTGCGGGGACGCTTGCTCCTACGAGCAGTACTTC	CASSERCGDACSYEQYF
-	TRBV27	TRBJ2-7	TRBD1	TGTGCCAGCAGTTTAAGACAGGGCTACGAGCAGTACTTC	CASSLRQGYEQYF
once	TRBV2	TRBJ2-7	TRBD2	TGTGCCAGCAGTGAAGGGGGGAGATGGACTAGCGGGAGATTCGAGCAGTACTTC	CASSEGGRWTSGRFEQYF
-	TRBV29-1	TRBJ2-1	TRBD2	TGCAGCGCTCGGGTGGGACTAGTGCTCAATGAGCAGTTCTTC	CSARVGLVLNEQFF
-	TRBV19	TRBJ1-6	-	TGTGCCAGTAGTATGAGGTGGAAGGCGCATCCACCCCTCCACTTT	CASSMRWKAHPPLHF
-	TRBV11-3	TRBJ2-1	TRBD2	TGTGCCAGCAGCCCTTGGGGAGGGGACAATGAGCAGTTCTTC	CASSPWGGDNEQFF
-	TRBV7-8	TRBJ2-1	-	TGTGCCAGCAGCTCGGCTAGACAGGCGGTGGGTCGTAGACACAATGAGCAGTTCTTC	CASSSARQAVGRRHNEQFF
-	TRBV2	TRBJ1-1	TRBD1	TGTGCCAGCAGATTGGACAGGGGCACTGAAGCTTTCTTT	CASRLDRGTEAFF
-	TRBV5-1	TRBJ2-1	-	TGCGCCAGCAGCTCGCAGACGGGGGTCAATGAGCAGTTCTTC	CASSSQTGVNEQFF
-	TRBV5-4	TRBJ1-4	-	TGTGCCAGCAGCTTGGCCGCCGGGCAAGGAGGTAATGAAAAACTGTTTTTT	CASSLAAGQGGNEKLFF
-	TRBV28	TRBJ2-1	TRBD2	TGTGCCAGCAGTTTAAAGGTAGCGGGACACGCCTACAATGAGCAGTTCTTC	CASSLKVAGHAYNEQFF
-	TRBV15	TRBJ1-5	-	TGTGCCACCAGTAAGGGGCGCGGCCAGCCCCAGCATTTT	CATSKGRGQPQHF
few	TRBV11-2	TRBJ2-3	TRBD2	TGTGCCAGCAGCTTAGGAGCTAGCGGGAGGGCCGGGAGCACAGATACGCAGTATTTT	CASSLGASGRAGSTDTQYF
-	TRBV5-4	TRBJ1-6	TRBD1	TGTGCCAGCAGCTTGGAGGGGACAGTTAATTCACCCCTCCACTTT	CASSLEGTVNSPLHF
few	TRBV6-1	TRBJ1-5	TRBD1	TGTGCCACTCGCAGCAGGGGGAGTCAGCCCCAGCATTTT	CATRSRGSQPQHF
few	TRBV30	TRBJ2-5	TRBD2	TGTGCCTGGAGTTCCCCGCCGGGACTAGCGGGTGTCCATAACCTCCGGGAGACCCAGTACTTC	CAWSSPPGLAGVHNLRETQYF
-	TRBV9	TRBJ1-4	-	TGTGCCAGCAGCGTAGGGCTTGGAGGAATTTATGAAAAACTGTTTTTT	CASSVGLGGIYEKLFF
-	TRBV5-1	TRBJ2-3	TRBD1	TGCGCCAGCAGCTCCGGGACAGACAGCACAGATACGCAGTATTTT	CASSSGTDSTDTQYF
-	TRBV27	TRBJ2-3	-	TGTGCCAGCAGCCAACTAGAGGACACAGATACGCAGTATTTT	CASSQLEDTDTQYF
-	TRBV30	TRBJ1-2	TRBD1	TGTGCCTGGAGTCCGACAGGGCATCGCTATGGCTACACCTTC	CAWSPTGHRYGYTF
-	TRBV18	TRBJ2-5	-	TGTGCCAGCTCACCACAAGCTGGGGGCGGAGAGACCCAGTACTTC	CASSPQAGGGETQYF
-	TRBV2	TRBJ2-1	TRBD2	TGTGCCAGCCGGGCAGGGACTAGCTCCTACAATGAGCAGTTCTTC	CASRAGTSSYNEQFF
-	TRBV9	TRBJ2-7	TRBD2	TGTGCCAGCAGCGAATGGGGGCTAGCGGGAGGGATGCACGAGCAGTACTTC	CASSEWGLAGGMHEQYF
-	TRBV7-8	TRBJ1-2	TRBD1	TGTGCCAGCAGCTTAGCGTTGACAGGGGCATTCCCGGATGGCTACACCTTC	CASSLALTGAFPDGYTF
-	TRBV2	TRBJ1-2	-	TGTGCCAGCAGTGAGGGGCAGGGCTATGGCTACACCTTC	CASSEGQGYGYTF
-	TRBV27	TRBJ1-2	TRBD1	TGTGCCAGCAGCCTCAGCCGGACAGGGGGGCTCTATGGCTACACCTTC	CASSLSRTGGLYGYTF
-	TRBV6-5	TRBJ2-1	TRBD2	TGTGCCAGCAGGGGGACGGGGGGTCCCTACAATGAGCAGTTCTTC	CASRGTGGPYNEQFF
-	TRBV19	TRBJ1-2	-	TGTGCCAGTAGTATCTTGTATGGCTACACCTTC	CASSILYGYTF
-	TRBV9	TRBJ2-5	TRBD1	TGTGCCAGCAGCGTAGAGGGACAGGGGGCTGAGACCCAGTACTTC	CASSVEGQGAETQYF
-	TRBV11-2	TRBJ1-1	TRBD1	TGTGCCAGCAGCTCGACAGGGTTGAACACTGAAGCTTTCTTT	CASSSTGLNTEAFF
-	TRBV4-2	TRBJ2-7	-	TGTGCCAGCAGCGCGACCCTGGGGCGGGATGACTACGAGCAGTACTTC	CASSATLGRDDYEQYF
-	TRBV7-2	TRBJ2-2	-	TGTGCCAGCAGCTCCGTCACCGGGGAGCTGTTTTTT	CASSSVTGELFF
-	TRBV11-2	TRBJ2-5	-	TGTGCCAGCAGCTTGGGGCAGCTCCAAGAGACCCAGTACTTC	CASSLGQLQETQYF
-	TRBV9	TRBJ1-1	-	TGTGCCAGCAGCGTTGGACAGTACACTGAAGCTTTCTTT	CASSVGQYTEAFF
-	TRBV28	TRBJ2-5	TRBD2	TGTGCCAGCAGTCCCCCAACCCAGACTAGCGGGAGCGGGAAGACCCAGTACTTC	CASSPPTQTSGSGKTQYF
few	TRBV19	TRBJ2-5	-	TGTGCCAGTAGTCAGGGGATTGTTAAAGAGACCCAGTACTTC	CASSQGIVKETQYF
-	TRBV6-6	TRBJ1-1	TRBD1	TGTGCCACCGATAAAGACAGGGGCCCTACGAAAGCTTTCTTT	CATDKDRGPTKAFF
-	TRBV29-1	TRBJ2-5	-	TGCAGCGCAACACGGACAGCCCGAGACCAAGAGACCCAGTACTTC	CSATRTARDQETQYF
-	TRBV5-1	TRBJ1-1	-	TGCGCCAGCAGCCCGTCCGAGGGTTGGGTCACTGAAGCTTTCTTT	CASSPSEGWVTEAFF
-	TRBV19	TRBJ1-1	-	TGTGCCAGTAGTATATTAGGAGGAAACACTGAAGCTTTCTTT	CASSILGGNTEAFF
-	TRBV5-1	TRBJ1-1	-	TGCGCCAGCAGCTTGAAGCTAATCCGGACTGCGAACACTGAAGCTTTCTTT	CASSLKLIRTANTEAFF
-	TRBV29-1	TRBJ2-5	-	TGCAGCGTTGATACCGGGATGGGTGAGACCCAGTACTTC	CSVDTGMGETQYF
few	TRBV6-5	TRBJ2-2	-	TGTGCCAGCTTTTCTCGCACCGGGGAGCTGTTTTTT	CASFSRTGELFF
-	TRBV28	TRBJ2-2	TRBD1	TGTGCCAGCAGTTTTCTCGGACAGGGTGTCCTACCGAACACCGGGGAGCTGTTTTTT	CASSFLGQGVLPNTGELFF